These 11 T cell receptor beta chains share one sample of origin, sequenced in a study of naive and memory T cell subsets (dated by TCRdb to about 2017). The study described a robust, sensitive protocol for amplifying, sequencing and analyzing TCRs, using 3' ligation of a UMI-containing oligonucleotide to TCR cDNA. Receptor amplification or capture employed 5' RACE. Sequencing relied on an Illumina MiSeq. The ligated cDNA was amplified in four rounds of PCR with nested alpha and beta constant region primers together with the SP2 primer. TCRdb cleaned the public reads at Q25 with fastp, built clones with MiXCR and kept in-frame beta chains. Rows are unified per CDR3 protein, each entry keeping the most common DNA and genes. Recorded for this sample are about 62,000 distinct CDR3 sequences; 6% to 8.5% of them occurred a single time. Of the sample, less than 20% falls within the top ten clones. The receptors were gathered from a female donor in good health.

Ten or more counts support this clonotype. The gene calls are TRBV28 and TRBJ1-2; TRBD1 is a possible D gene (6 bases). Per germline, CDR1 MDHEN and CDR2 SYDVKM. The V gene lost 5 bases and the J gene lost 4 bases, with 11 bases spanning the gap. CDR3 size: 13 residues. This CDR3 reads CASSLGGGYGYTF. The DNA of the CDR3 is TGTGCCAGCAGTCTAGGGGGGGGCTATGGCTACACCTTC.

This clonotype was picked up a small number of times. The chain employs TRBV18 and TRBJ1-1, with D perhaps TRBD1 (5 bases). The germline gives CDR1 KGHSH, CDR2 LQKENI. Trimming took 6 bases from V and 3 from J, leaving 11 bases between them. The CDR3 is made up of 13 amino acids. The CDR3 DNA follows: TGTGCCAGCTCTATTGGGGGGGACACTGAAGCTTTCTTT. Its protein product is CASSIGGDTEAFF.

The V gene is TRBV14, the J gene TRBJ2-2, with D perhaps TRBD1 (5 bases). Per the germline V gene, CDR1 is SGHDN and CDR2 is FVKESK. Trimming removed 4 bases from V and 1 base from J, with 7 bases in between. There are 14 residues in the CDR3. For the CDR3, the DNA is TGTGCCAGCAGCCCCCAGGGGAACACCGGGGAGCTGTTTTTT. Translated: CASSPQGNTGELFF.

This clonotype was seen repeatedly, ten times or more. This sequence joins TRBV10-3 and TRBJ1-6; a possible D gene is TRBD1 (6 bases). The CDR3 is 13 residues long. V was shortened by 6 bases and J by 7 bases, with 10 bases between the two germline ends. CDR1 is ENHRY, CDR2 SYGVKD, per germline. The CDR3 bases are TGTGCCATCAGCGGGGACATCAATTCACCCCTCCACTTT. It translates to CAISGDINSPLHF.

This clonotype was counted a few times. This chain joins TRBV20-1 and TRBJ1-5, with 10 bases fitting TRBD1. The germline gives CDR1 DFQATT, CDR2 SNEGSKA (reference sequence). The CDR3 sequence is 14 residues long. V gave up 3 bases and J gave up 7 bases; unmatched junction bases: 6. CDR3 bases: TGCAGTGCTAGGACAGGGGGCCCGGGCCAGCCCCAGCATTTT. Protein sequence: CSARTGGPGQPQHF.

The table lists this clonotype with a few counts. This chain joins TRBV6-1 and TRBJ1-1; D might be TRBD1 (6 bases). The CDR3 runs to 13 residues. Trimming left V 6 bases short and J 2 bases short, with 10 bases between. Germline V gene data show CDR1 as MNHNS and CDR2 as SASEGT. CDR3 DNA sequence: TGTGCCAGCAGCCGGACAGAAAACACTGAAGCTTTCTTT. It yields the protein CASSRTENTEAFF.

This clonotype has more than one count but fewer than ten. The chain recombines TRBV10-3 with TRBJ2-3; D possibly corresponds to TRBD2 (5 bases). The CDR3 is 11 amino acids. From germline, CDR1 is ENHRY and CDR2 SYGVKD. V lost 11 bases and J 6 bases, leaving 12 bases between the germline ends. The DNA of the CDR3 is TGTGCCTCCATGGACTCCGATACGCAGTATTTT. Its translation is CASMDSDTQYF.

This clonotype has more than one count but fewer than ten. CDR3 sequence reads: CASSAYGGADTEAFF. The CDR3 DNA is TGTGCCAGCAGCGCATACGGGGGCGCGGACACTGAAGCTTTCTTT. The rearrangement uses TRBV12-3 or TRBV12-4 and TRBJ1-1; D might be TRBD1 (6 bases). The CDR3 runs to 15 residues. V was pared by 6 bases and J by 3 bases, with 17 bases between.

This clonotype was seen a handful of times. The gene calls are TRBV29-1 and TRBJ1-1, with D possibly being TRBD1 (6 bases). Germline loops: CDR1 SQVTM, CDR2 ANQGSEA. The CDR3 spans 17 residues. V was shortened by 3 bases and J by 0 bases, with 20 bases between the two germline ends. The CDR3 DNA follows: TGCAGCGTTGACATCGAACAGGGAGAGGATGTGAACACTGAAGCTTTCTTT. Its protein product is CSVDIEQGEDVNTEAFF.

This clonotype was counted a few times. CDR3 amino acids: CSGDSLRTEAFF. The DNA for the CDR3 is TGCAGCGGGGACAGCCTGAGGACTGAAGCTTTCTTT. The chain uses TRBV29-1 and TRBJ1-1, with TRBD1 identical over 7 bases. Germline loops: CDR1 SQVTM, CDR2 ANQGSEA. V was clipped by 7 bases and J by 5 bases; unmatched bases: 7. CDR3 length equals 12 residues.

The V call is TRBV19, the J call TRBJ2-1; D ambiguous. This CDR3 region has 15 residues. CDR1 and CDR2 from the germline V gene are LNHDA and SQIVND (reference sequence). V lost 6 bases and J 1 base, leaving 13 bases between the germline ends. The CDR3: CASSPVAGSYNEQFF. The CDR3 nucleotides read TGTGCCAGTAGCCCCGTGGCTGGGTCCTACAATGAGCAGTTCTTC.